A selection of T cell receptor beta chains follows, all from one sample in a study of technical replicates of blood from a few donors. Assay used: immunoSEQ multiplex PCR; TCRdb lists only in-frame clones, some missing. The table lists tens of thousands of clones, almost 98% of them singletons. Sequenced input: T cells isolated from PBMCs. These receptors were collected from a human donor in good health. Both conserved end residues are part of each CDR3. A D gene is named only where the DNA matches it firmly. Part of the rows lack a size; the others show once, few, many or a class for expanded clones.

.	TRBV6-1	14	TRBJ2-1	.	CASSQMRRGNEQFF
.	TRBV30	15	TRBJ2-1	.	CAWSVQWGGTFEQFF
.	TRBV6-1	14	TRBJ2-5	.	CASTPSAAQETQYF
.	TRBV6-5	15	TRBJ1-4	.	CASSYTRRENEKLFF
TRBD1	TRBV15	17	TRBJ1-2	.	CATSSWDRDPYNYGYTF
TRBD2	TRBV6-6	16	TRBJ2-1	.	CASSFMAGERSNEQFF
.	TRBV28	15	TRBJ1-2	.	CASSLNSGNNYGYTF
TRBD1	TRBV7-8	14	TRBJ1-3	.	CASSSGDRGNTIYF
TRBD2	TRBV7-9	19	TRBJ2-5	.	CASSLTVGLAGGHQETQYF
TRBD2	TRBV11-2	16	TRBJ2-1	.	CASRPGLAGTYNEQFF
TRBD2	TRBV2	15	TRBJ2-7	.	CASSDQLAGVGEQYF
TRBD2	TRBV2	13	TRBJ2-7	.	CASKASGALEQYF
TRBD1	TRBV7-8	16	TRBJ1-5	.	CASSSGSGQGRQPQHF
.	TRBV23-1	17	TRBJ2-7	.	CASSHPPMTGSLYEQYF
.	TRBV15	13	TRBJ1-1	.	CATSRVSNTEAFF
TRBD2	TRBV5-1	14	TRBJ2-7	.	CASSLTSGVYEQYF
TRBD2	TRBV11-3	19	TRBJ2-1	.	CASSLRGLAGMSSYNEQFF
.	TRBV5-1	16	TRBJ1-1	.	CASSLDGALGSTEAFF
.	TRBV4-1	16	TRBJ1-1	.	CASSQDPTRGDTEAFF
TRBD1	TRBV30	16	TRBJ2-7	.	CASDSTQDRANYEQYF
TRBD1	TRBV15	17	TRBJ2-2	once	CATNYATGFANTGELFF
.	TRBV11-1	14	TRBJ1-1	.	CASSLTGSNTEAFF
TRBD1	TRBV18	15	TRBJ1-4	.	CASSLGTESNEKLFF
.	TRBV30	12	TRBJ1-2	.	CAWSVGGYGYTF
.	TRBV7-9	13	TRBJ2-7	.	CASSFDTSYEQYF
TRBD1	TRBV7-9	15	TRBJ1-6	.	CASSRPSGGNSPLHF
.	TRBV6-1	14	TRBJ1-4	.	CASSAGFTNEKLFF
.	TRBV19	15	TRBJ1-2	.	CASSISAGLSRGYTF
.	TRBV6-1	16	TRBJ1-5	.	CASSEALERSNQPQHF
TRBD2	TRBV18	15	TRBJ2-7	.	CASSPRTSGSYEQYF
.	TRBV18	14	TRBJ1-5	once	CASSEQGSNQPQHF
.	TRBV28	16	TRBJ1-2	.	CASSFWTEVRGYGYTF
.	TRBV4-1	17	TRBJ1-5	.	CASSQPWGEYSNQPQHF
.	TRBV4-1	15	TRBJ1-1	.	CASSQEGASNTEAFF
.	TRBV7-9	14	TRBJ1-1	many	CASSLEARDTEAFF
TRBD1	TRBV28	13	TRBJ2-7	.	CASSRDSPYEQYF
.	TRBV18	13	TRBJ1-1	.	CASSPIRNTEAFF
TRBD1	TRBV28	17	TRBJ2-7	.	CASSSASDRGLIYEQYF